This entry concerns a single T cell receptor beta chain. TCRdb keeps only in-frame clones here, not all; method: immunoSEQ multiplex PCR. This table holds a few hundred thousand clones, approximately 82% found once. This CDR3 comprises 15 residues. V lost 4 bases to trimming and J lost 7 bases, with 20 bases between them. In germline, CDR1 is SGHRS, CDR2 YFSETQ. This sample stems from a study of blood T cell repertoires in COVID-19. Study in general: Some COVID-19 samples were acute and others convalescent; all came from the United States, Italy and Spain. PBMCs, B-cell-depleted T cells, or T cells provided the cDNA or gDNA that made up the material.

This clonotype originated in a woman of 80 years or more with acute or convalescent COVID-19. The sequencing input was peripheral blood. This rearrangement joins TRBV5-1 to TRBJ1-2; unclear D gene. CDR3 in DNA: TGCGCCAGCAGCACCACAGACCCCGTCCGTGGTGGCTACACCTTC. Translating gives CASSTTDPVRGGYTF.